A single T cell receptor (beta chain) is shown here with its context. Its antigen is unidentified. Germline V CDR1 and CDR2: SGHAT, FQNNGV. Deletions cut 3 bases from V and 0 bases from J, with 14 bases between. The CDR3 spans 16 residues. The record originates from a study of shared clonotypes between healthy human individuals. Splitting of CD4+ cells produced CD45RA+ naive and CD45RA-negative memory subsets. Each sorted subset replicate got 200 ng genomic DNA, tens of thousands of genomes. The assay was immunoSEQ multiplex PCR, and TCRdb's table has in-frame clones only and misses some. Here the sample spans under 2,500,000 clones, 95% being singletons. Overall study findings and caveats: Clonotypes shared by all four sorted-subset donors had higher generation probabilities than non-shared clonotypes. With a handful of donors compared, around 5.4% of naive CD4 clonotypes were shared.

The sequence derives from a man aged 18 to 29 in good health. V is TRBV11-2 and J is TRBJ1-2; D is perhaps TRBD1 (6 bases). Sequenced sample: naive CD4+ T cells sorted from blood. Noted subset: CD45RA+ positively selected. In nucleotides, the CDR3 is TGTGCCAGCAGCTTTTCATCAGGGGCCACTAACTATGGCTACACCTTC. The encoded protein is CASSFSSGATNYGYTF.